The present entry profiles one T cell receptor beta chain with its context. The CDR3 consists of 13 residues. Trimming left V 2 bases short and J 4 bases short, with 6 bases between. Libraries were prepared by immunoSEQ multiplex PCR; TCRdb keeps only in-frame clonotypes and omits some of them. The profile shows around 59,000 clones, around 81% of them singletons. The sample belongs to a study of blood T cell repertoires in COVID-19. Overall study: There were acute and convalescent COVID-19 samples, and they came from the United States, Italy and Spain. The analysed material was cDNA or gDNA that came from T cells, B-cell-depleted T cells, or PBMCs.

The TCR comes from a man in his sixties with acute or convalescent COVID-19. The chain links TRBV12-3 or TRBV12-4 to TRBJ2-1, with a possible D match to TRBD1 (5 bases). Sequencing input: peripheral blood. The CDR3 loop is CASSLSGYNEQFF. The CDR3 nucleotides read TGTGCCAGCAGTTTATCAGGGTACAATGAGCAGTTCTTC.